The next 20 T cell receptor beta chains were all read from a single sample in a study of shared clonotypes between healthy human individuals. Sequencing was performed with immunoSEQ multiplex PCR; in TCRdb, only in-frame clones are kept and a portion is missing. The repertoire holds some 800,000 clones, with over 90% as singletons. As defined, naive CD8 cells were CD45RO-negative and positively selected for CCR7, with terminally differentiated effector memory CD45RA+ cells excluded. Sequences were obtained from naive CD8+ T cells sorted from blood. These receptors all come from a man aged 25-40 years in good health.

This chain links TRBV7-8 with TRBJ1-1, with unresolved D. There are 17 residues in the CDR3. V was trimmed by 5 bases and J by 3 bases, leaving 22 bases between them. Germline loops: CDR1 SGHVS, CDR2 FQNEAQ. The CDR3 bases are TGTGCCAGCAGCCCCACCCCCATACCAGGTGGGGACACTGAAGCTTTCTTT. Translating gives CASSPTPIPGGDTEAFF.

The rearrangement uses TRBV5-8 and TRBJ1-5, with TRBD1 as a possible D gene (6 bases). CDR1 and CDR2 (germline): SGHTS, YDEGEE. Trimming pared 0 bases from V and 10 bases from J, leaving 11 bases between. This CDR3 spans 13 amino acids. This CDR3 reads CASSLAAGGPQHF. Written as DNA, the CDR3 is TGTGCCAGCAGCTTGGCGGCTGGGGGCCCCCAGCATTTT.

CDR3 loop: CARSLQGTSGYHEQYF. DNA of the CDR3: TGTGCCAGAAGCCTACAAGGGACTAGCGGGTACCACGAGCAGTACTTC. This sequence joins TRBV5-3 and TRBJ2-7; 12 bases match TRBD2. TRBV5-3 is placed among ORFs of uncertain function. V lost 4 bases to trimming and J lost 5 bases; unmatched junction nucleotides: 10. The CDR3 spans 16 residues.

The rearrangement links TRBV7-2 to TRBJ2-7; 7 nucleotides line up with TRBD1. The CDR3 extends over 15 amino acids. Looked up from germline, CDR1 is SGHTA and CDR2 is FQGNSA. V shed 5 bases, J shed 0 bases, and the junction held 7 bases outside the gene matches. The CDR3 here is CASSAVRDSSYEQYF. For the CDR3, the DNA is TGTGCCAGCAGCGCGGTCCGGGACAGCTCCTACGAGCAGTACTTC.

Comment on this clone: In the same sample, other DNA sequences code for this CDR3. The genes are TRBV29-1 and TRBJ2-7; 8 bases line up with TRBD1. The V gene end was trimmed by 2 bases and the J gene end by 4 bases; junction bases not matched to a gene: 4. The CDR3 loop spans 13 amino acids. CDR1 and CDR2 from the germline V gene are SQVTM and ANQGSEA. CDR3 nucleotide sequence: TGCAGCGTTGAAAGGGACAGGCCGTACGAGCAGTACTTC. It specifies CSVERDRPYEQYF.

Only a few counts were recorded for this clone. The gene calls are TRBV7-6 and TRBJ2-1; D is perhaps TRBD2 (6 bases). Trimming shortened V by 4 bases and J by 7 bases, and 14 bases separated the two germline ends. CDR3 length equals 14 residues. Looked up from germline, CDR1 is SGHVS and CDR2 is FNYEAQ. CDR3 coding DNA: TGTGCCAGCAGCTCCAGTGAGGCGGGGAATGAGCAGTTCTTC. Protein product: CASSSSEAGNEQFF.

This clone occurred many times. The chain is built from TRBV7-9 and TRBJ2-1; D is ambiguous. V shed 4 bases and J shed 8 bases, with 18 bases lying between them. Germline CDR1 is SEHNR and CDR2 is FQNEAQ (reference sequence). There are 15 residues in the CDR3. In DNA form, the CDR3 reads TGTGCCAGCAGCTCAACACGACTTGCAAGAGATGAGCAGTTCTTC. This translates into CASSSTRLARDEQFF. Filled out from reference TRBV7-9 and TRBJ2-1, the complete variable domain reads DTGVSQNPRHKITKRGQNVTFRCDPISEHNRLYWYRQTLGQGPEFLTYFQNEAQLEKSRLLSDRFSAERPKGSFSTLEIQRTEQGDSAMYLCASSSTRLARDEQFFGPGTRLTVL.

The V gene is TRBV27, the J gene TRBJ2-1, with TRBD2 as a possible D gene (6 bases). Trimming removed 1 base at V and 8 bases at J, with 15 bases between. The germline CDR1 and CDR2 sequences are MNHEY and SMNVEV (reference sequence). This CDR3 is 15 amino acids long. The CDR3 spells CASSLFWPAGDEQFF. As DNA, the CDR3 is TGTGCCAGCAGTTTATTCTGGCCAGCGGGCGATGAGCAGTTCTTC.

The CDR3 here is CASSYRELGYNEQFF. In nucleotides, the CDR3 is TGTGCCAGCAGCTACCGGGAGCTCGGGTACAATGAGCAGTTCTTC. This chain links TRBV6-6 with TRBJ2-1; a weak D match, TRBD2 (6 bases). Trimming shortened V by 6 bases and J by 4 bases, and 16 bases separated the two germline ends. CDR1 MNHNY and CDR2 SVGAGI come from the germline V gene (reference sequence). CDR3 length: 15 amino acids.

This clone appeared a single time. The chain employs TRBV25-1 and TRBJ2-1; D call uncertain. The V gene lost 1 base and the J gene lost 8 bases, with 3 bases spanning the gap. This CDR3 spans 11 amino acids. Germline assignment: CDR1 MGHDK and CDR2 SYGVNS. The chain's CDR3 is CASSESYEQFF. DNA of the CDR3: TGTGCCAGCAGTGAATCTTATGAGCAGTTCTTC.

The chain employs TRBV19 and TRBJ2-7, with unresolved D. Trimming cost V 4 bases and J 3 bases, with 7 bases left between them. This CDR3 comprises 12 residues. Germline V gives CDR1 LNHDA, CDR2 SQIVND (reference sequence). The DNA of the CDR3 is TGTGCCAGTAGTACCTCAGGCTACGAGCAGTACTTC. Translation gives CASSTSGYEQYF. The entire variable domain, with the rest obtained from reference TRBV19 and TRBJ2-7, is as follows: DGGITQSPKYLFRKEGQNVTLSCEQNLNHDAMYWYRQDPGQGLRLIYYSQIVNDFQKGDIAEGYSVSREKKESFPLTVTSAQKNPTAFYLCASSTSGYEQYFGPGTRLTVT.

As regards this clone: Other nucleotide sequences from this sample produce the same CDR3. The chain uses TRBV27 and TRBJ2-3; D not certain. CDR1 and CDR2 (germline): MNHEY, SMNVEV (reference sequence). Deletions cut 9 bases from V and 1 base from J, with 11 bases between. The CDR3 extends over 13 amino acids. CDR3 residues: CASSLLGTDTQYF. Here the CDR3 DNA reads TGTGCCAGTAGCCTTTTGGGCACAGATACGCAGTATTTT.

In DNA, the CDR3 is TGTGCCAGCAGTTCCCTGGGAATTGGACTAGCGGGAGGACACAATGAGCAGTTCTTC. As protein: CASSSLGIGLAGGHNEQFF. The chain joins TRBV28 to TRBJ2-1, with 14 bases identical to TRBD2. Trimming at V came to 4 bases and at J to 5 bases, leaving 13 bases not matched to a gene. Germline loops: CDR1 MDHEN, CDR2 SYDVKM. This CDR3 comprises 19 residues.

The rearrangement links TRBV6-6 to TRBJ2-7; 9 positions agree with TRBD2. The CDR3 totals 15 residues. With 2 bases clipped from V and 2 bases from J, the junction kept 4 bases outside the gene matches. Per germline, CDR1 MNHNY and CDR2 SVGAGI (reference sequence). The CDR3 spells CASSYSSGSAYEQYF. The DNA for the CDR3 is TGTGCCAGCAGTTACAGTAGCGGGAGTGCCTACGAGCAGTACTTC.

The chain couples TRBV10-3 to TRBJ2-1; D not resolved. The CDR3 extends over 13 amino acids. The germline CDR1 and CDR2 sequences are ENHRY and SYGVKD. The germline V and J ends were trimmed by 8 bases and 4 bases, with 12 bases remaining between them. This chain's CDR3 is CAILGPQYNEQFF. In DNA, the CDR3 is TGTGCCATCCTAGGGCCCCAATACAATGAGCAGTTCTTC.

For this clone: Within the sample, other DNA sequences also encode this same CDR3. V is TRBV7-9 and J is TRBJ2-7, with 7 positions matching TRBD1. Germline V CDR1 and CDR2: SEHNR, FQNEAQ (reference sequence). The V and J ends lost 4 bases and 2 bases, in that order; junction bases with no gene match: 2. The length of the CDR3 is 13 residues. This chain's CDR3 is CASSSTGTYEQYF. The CDR3 nucleotides read TGTGCCAGCAGCTCGACAGGGACCTACGAGCAGTACTTC. Together with reference TRBV7-9 and TRBJ2-7, the CDR3 gives the full variable domain: DTGVSQNPRHKITKRGQNVTFRCDPISEHNRLYWYRQTLGQGPEFLTYFQNEAQLEKSRLLSDRFSAERPKGSFSTLEIQRTEQGDSAMYLCASSSTGTYEQYFGPGTRLTVT.

Details on this clone: The same CDR3 can be traced to other DNA sequences in this sample. The chain uses TRBV30 and TRBJ2-1, with TRBD2 matching 7 bases. Germline-derived CDR1 and CDR2 are GTSNPN and SVGIG (reference sequence). The CDR3 totals 13 residues. With 0 bases clipped from V and 7 bases from J, the junction kept 3 bases outside the gene matches. The CDR3, as DNA: TGTGCCTGGAGTGTTAGCGGGTCAAATGAGCAGTTCTTC. Translation gives CAWSVSGSNEQFF. Based on the CDR3 plus reference TRBV30 and TRBJ2-1, the full variable domain is SQTIHQWPATLVQPVGSPLSLECTVEGTSNPNLYWYRQAAGRGLQLLFYSVGIGQISSEVPQNLSASRPQDRQFILSSKKLLLSDSGFYLCAWSVSGSNEQFFGPGTRLTVL.

This clone was counted a single time. The chain combines TRBV19 with TRBJ1-1; D gene ambiguous. The CDR3 spans 16 residues. Trimming removed 3 bases from V and 0 bases from J, with 14 bases in between. CDR1 is LNHDA, CDR2 SQIVND, per germline (reference sequence). CDR3 amino acids: CASSIPPPSMNTEAFF. CDR3 DNA: TGTGCCAGTAGTATTCCTCCCCCCAGCATGAACACTGAAGCTTTCTTT.

The chain employs TRBV6-1 and TRBJ2-1, with a tentative D call TRBD2 (6 bases). CDR3 length equals 15 residues. The ends were cut back, 2 bases at V and 4 bases at J, with 12 bases in the middle. Germline CDR1 MNHNS, CDR2 SASEGT. For the CDR3, the DNA is TGTGCCAGCAGTGAACGGAGCGGGCCGTACAATGAGCAGTTCTTC. This encodes CASSERSGPYNEQFF.

About this clone: This likely stems from a read error, as it lies one base from a far larger clone. This chain uses TRBV14 with TRBJ2-1; D tentatively reads TRBD1 or TRBD2 (5 bases each). The CDR3 length is 16 residues. V dropped 4 bases and J dropped 4 bases, with 17 bases sitting between them. Germline assignment: CDR1 SGHDN and CDR2 FVKESK. The CDR3 nucleotides read TGTGCCAGCAGCCCGGGGACCGGGAAAGGGTACAATGAGCAGTTCTTC. Its protein product is CASSPGTGKGYNEQFF.